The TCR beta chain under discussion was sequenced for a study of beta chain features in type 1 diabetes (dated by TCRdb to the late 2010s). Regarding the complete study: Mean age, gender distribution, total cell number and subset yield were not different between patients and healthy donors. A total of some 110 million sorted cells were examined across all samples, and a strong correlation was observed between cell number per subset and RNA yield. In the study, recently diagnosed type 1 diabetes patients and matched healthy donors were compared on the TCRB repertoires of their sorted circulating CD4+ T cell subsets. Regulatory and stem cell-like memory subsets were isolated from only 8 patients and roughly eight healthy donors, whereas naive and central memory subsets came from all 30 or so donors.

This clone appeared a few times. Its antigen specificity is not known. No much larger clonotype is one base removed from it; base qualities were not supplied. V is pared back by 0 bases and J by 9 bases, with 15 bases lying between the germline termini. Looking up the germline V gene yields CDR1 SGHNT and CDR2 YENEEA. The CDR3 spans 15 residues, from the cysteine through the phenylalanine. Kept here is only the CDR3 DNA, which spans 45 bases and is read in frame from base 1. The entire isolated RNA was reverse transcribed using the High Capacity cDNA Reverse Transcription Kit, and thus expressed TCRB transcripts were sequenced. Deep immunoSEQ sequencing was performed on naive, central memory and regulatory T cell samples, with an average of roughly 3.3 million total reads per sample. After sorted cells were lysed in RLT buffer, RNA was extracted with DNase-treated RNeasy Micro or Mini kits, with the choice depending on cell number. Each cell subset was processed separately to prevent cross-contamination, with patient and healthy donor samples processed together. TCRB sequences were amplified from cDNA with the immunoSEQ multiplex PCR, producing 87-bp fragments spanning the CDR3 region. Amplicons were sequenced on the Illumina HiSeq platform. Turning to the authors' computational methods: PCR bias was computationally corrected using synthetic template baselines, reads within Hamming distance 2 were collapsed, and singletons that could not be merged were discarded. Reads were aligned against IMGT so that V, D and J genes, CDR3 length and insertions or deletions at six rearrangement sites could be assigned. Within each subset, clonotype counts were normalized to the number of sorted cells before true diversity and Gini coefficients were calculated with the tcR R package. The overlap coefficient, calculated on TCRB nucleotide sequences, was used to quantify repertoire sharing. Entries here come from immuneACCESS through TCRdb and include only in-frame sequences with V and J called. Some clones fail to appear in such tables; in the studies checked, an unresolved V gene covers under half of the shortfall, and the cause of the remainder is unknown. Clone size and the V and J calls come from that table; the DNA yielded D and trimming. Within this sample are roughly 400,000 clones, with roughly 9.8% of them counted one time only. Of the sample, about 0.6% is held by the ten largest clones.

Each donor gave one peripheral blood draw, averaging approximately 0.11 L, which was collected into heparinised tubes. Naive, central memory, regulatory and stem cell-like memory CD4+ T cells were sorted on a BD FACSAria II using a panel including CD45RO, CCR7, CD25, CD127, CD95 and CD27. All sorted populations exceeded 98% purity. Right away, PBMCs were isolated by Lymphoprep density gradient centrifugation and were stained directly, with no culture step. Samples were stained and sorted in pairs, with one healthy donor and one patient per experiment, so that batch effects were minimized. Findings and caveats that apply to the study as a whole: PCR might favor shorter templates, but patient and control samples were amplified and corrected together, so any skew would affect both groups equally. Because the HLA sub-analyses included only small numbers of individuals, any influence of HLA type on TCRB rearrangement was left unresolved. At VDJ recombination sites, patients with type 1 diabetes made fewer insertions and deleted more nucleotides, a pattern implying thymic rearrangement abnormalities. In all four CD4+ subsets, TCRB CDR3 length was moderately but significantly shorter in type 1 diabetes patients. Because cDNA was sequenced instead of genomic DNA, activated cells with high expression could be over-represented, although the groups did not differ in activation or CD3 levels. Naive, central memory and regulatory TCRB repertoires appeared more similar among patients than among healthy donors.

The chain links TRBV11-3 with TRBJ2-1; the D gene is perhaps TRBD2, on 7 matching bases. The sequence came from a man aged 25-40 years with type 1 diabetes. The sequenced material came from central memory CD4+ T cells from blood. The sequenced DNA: TGTGCCAGCAGCTTAGATTGGCGGGGGCGGGGTGAGCAGTTCTTC. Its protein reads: CASSLDWRGRGEQFF.